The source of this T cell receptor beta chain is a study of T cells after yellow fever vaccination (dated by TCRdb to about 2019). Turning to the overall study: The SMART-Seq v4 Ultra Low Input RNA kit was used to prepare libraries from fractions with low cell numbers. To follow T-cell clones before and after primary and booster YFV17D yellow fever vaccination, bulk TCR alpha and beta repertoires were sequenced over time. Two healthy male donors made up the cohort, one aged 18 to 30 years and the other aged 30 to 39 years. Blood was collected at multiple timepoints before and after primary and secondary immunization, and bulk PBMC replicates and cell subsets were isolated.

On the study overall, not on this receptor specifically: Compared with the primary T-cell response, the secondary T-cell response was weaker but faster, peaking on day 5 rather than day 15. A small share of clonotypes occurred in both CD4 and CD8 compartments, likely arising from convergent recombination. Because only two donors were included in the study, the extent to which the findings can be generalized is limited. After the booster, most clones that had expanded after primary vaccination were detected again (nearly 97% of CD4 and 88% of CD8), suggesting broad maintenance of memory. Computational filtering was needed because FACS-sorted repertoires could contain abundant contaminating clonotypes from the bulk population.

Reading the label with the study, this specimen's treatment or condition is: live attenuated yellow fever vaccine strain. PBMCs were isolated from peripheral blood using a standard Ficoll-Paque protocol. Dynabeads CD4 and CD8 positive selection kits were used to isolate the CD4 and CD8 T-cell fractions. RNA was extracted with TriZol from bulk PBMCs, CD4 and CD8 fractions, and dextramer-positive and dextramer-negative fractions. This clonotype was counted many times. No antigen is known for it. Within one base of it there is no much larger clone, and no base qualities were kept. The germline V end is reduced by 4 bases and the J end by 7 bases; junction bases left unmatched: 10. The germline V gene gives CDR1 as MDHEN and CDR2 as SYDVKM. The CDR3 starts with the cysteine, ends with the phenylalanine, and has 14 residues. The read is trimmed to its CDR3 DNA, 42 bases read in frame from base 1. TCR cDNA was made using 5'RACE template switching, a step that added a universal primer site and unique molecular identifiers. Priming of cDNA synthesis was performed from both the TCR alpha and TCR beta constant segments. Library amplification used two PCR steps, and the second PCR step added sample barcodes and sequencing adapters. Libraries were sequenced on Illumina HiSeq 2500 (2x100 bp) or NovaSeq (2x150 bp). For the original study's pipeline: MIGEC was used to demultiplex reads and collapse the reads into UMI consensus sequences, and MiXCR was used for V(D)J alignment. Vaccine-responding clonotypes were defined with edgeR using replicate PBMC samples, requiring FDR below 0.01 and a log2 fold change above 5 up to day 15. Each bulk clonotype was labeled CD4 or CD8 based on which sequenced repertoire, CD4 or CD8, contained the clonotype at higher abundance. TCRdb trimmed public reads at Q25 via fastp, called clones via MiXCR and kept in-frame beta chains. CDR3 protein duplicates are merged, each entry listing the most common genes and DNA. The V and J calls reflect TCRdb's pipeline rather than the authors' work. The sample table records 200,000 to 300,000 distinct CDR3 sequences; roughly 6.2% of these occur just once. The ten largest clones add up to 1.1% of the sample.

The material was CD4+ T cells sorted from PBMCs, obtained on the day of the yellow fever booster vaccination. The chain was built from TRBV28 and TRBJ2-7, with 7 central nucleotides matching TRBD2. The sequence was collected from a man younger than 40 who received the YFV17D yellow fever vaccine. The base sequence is TGTGCCAGCAGTTCGGGGACTACCCCTGGTGAGCAGTACTTC. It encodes CASSSGTTPGEQYF.